Listed below are T cell receptor beta chains from one sample, sequenced in a study of blood T cell repertoires in COVID-19. The repertoire was sequenced with immunoSEQ multiplex PCR; TCRdb's copy has only in-frame clones and lacks some. Counted here are about 190,000 clones, around 85% occurring once; the ten biggest clones make up more than 2.5%. The sample was PBMCs or T cells enriched from blood (not recorded which). These receptors were taken from a woman in her twenties or thirties who had recovered from COVID-19. CDR3s include the opening cysteine and the closing phenylalanine or tryptophan. The D gene is left open where the match is weak. A row's size may be missing; if present it is once, few, many or a size class.

TRBV7-2,NA,TRBJ2-1,NA,TGTGCCAGCAGCTTAAGAGGCCTCTACAATGAGCAGTTCTTC,CASSLRGLYNEQFF
TRBV5-1,NA,TRBJ1-4,NA,TGCGCCAGCAGCTTGTCAGGGCCTCGCGAAAAACTGTTTTTT,CASSLSGPREKLFF
TRBV2,NA,TRBJ2-2,TRBD2,TGTGCCAGCAGTGAAGGCCGGGGGGGTCCGAACACCGGGGAGCTGTTTTTT,CASSEGRGGPNTGELFF
TRBV5-1,NA,TRBJ1-1,TRBD1,TGCGCCACCACCCAGGGGGCAGGGGAGACTGAAGCTTTCTTT,CATTQGAGETEAFF
TRBV27,NA,TRBJ2-1,TRBD2,TGTGCCAGCAGTCGGGCGGGGGCCTACAATGAGCAGTTCTTC,CASSRAGAYNEQFF
TRBV9,NA,TRBJ2-5,TRBD1,TGTGCCAGCAGCGTAGGGGGGACAGGCCAAGAGACCCAGTACTTC,CASSVGGTGQETQYF
TRBV11-2,NA,TRBJ2-7,NA,TGTGCCAGCAGCTTAACTGAATCCGAGCAGTACTTC,CASSLTESEQYF
TRBV7-8,NA,TRBJ2-7,NA,TGTGCCAGCAGCTTAGAGCGGCCCCACCTACCCCTCGAGCAGTACTTC,CASSLERPHLPLEQYF
TRBV5-5,NA,TRBJ1-1,NA,TGTGCCAGCAGCTTACTCCCTGGACAGAGGGAGTTTGAAGCTTTCTTT,CASSLLPGQREFEAFF
TRBV9,NA,TRBJ2-2,TRBD2,TGTGCCAGCAGCCCCCCCAGCGGGGCAGTCACCGGGGAGCTGTTTTTT,CASSPPSGAVTGELFF
TRBV18,NA,TRBJ1-5,NA,TGTGCCAGCTCACCATTGCCTTTAGTCGGCAATCAGCCCCAGCATTTT,CASSPLPLVGNQPQHF
TRBV7-9,NA,TRBJ1-4,NA,TGTGCCAGCAGCTTGGCCCTATCCGAGGCAGTTGAAAAACTGTTTTTT,CASSLALSEAVEKLFF
TRBV27,NA,TRBJ1-2,TRBD1,TGTGCCAGCAGTTTTTTGGACAGGGGGCAGGGGGGTGGCTACACCTTC,CASSFLDRGQGGGYTF
TRBV4-1,NA,TRBJ2-5,NA,TGCGCCAGCAGCCAAGATAGCGACGTATTCGGGGAGACCCAGTACTTC,CASSQDSDVFGETQYF
TRBV11-2,NA,TRBJ1-1,TRBD1,TGTGCCAGCAGCCGACAGGGGAAAGGGACTGAAGCTTTCTTT,CASSRQGKGTEAFF
TRBV11-3,few,TRBJ1-6,NA,TGTGCCAGCAGCTCCGGACGGGAAAATTCACCCCTCCACTTT,CASSSGRENSPLHF
TRBV28,once,TRBJ2-2,TRBD1,TGTGCCAGCATCACCGGACAGGGTATATCCGGGGAGCTGTTTTTT,CASITGQGISGELFF